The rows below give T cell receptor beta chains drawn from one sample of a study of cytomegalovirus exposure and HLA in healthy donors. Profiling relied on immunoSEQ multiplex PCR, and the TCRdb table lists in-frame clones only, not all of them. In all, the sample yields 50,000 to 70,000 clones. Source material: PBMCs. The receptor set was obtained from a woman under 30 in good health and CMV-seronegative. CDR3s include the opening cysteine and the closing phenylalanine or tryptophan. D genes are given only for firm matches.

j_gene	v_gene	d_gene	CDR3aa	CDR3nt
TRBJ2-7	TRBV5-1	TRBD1	CASSLVTGTGDPYEQYF	TGCGCCAGCAGCTTGGTAACCGGGACAGGGGACCCCTACGAGCAGTACTTC
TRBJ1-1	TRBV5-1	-	CASSLYQGRFTEAFF	TGCGCCAGCAGCTTGTATCAGGGCCGGTTCACTGAAGCTTTCTTT
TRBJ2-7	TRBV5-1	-	CASSLDISYEQYF	TGCGCCAGCAGCTTAGACATCTCCTACGAGCAGTACTTC
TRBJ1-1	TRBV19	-	CASSIVAGMNTEAFF	TGTGCCAGTAGTATAGTTGCGGGAATGAACACTGAAGCTTTCTTT
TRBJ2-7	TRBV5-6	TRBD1	CASSFPGQIYEQYF	TGTGCCAGCAGCTTTCCGGGACAGATTTACGAGCAGTACTTC
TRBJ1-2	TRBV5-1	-	CASSLTRGGYGYTF	TGCGCCAGCAGCTTGACAAGGGGAGGCTATGGCTACACCTTC
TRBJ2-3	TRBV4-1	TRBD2	CASSHSPRGGDTQYF	TGCGCCAGCAGCCACAGCCCCCGGGGGGGAGATACGCAGTATTTT
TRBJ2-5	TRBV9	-	CASSVQGSETQYF	TGTGCCAGCAGCGTACAGGGGTCAGAGACCCAGTACTTC
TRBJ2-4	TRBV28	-	CASSLTGKLAKNIQYF	TGTGCCAGCAGTTTAACAGGAAAACTAGCCAAAAACATTCAGTACTTC
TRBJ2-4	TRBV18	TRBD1	CASSPDRANIQYF	TGTGCCAGCTCACCGGACAGGGCAAACATTCAGTACTTC
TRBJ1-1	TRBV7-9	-	CASSLVNTNTEAFF	TGTGCCAGCAGCTTAGTAAACACGAACACTGAAGCTTTCTTT
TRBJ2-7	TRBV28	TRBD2	CAVWGGGRTSYEQYF	TGTGCCGTGTGGGGGGGCGGGAGGACCTCCTACGAGCAGTACTTC
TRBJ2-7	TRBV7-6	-	CASSLGQAAYEQYF	TGTGCCAGCAGCTTAGGGCAGGCAGCCTACGAGCAGTACTTC
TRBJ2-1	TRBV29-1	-	CSVEEWGTNVEQFF	TGCAGCGTTGAAGAGTGGGGGACAAACGTTGAGCAGTTCTTC
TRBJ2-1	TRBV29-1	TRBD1	CSVRGQGYNEQFF	TGCAGCGTGCGTGGACAGGGGTACAATGAGCAGTTCTTC
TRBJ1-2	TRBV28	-	CASTHGGADGYTF	TGTGCCAGCACCCACGGGGGGGCGGATGGCTACACCTTC
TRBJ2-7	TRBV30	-	CAWSGAQAYEQYF	TGTGCCTGGAGTGGGGCACAGGCCTACGAGCAGTACTTC
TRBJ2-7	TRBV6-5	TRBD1	CASSRGQSYEQYF	TGTGCCAGCAGTAGGGGACAGTCCTACGAGCAGTACTTC
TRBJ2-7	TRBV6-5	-	CASSWRNSYEQYF	TGTGCCAGCAGTTGGAGGAACTCCTACGAGCAGTACTTC
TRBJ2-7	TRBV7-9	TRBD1	CASSLVETGAYEQYF	TGTGCCAGCAGCTTAGTTGAGACAGGGGCCTACGAGCAGTACTTC
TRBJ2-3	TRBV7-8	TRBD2	CASSGSGGAVTDTQYF	TGTGCCAGCAGCGGTAGCGGGGGGGCCGTCACAGATACGCAGTATTTT
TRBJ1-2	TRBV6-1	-	CASSRGGLTNYGYTF	TGTGCCAGCAGTCGTGGTGGGCTGACTAACTATGGCTACACCTTC
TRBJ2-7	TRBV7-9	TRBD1	CASSSPGQDYEQYF	TGTGCCAGCAGCTCACCGGGACAGGATTACGAGCAGTACTTC
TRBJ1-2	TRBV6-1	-	CASSEAVGLNRGYTF	TGTGCCAGCAGTGAAGCGGTCGGACTAAATCGGGGCTACACCTTC
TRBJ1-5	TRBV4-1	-	CASRAFPNSNQPQHF	TGCGCCAGCAGAGCCTTTCCGAATAGCAATCAGCCCCAGCATTTT
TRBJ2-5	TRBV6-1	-	CASMLTVQETQYF	TGTGCCAGCATGCTGACAGTTCAAGAGACCCAGTACTTC
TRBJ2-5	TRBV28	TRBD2	CASTLDGEGHQETQYF	TGTGCCAGCACCTTGGACGGGGAGGGTCACCAAGAGACCCAGTACTTC
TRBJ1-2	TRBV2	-	CASSLGISYGYTF	TGTGCCAGCAGTCTCGGGATTTCCTATGGCTACACCTTC
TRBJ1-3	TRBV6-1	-	CASSVEGGSGNTIYF	TGTGCCAGCAGTGTTGAGGGCGGCTCTGGAAACACCATATATTTT
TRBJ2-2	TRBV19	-	CASSMKGAGELFF	TGTGCCAGTAGTATGAAAGGGGCCGGGGAGCTGTTTTTT
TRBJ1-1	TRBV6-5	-	CASSPRTVQLAFF	TGTGCCAGCAGTCCGAGGACAGTTCAACTTGCTTTCTTT
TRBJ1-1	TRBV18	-	CASSPEQAAFF	TGTGCCAGCTCACCGGAACAGGCAGCTTTCTTT
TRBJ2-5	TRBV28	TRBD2	CASSAGTSGGEGTQYF	TGTGCCAGCAGTGCTGGGACTAGCGGGGGGGAAGGGACCCAGTACTTC
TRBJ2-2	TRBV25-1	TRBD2	CASSGIAGEAGTGELFF	TGTGCCAGCAGTGGGATAGCGGGAGAGGCGGGGACCGGGGAGCTGTTTTTT
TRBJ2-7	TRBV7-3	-	CASSLIDFSYEQYF	TGTGCCAGCAGCTTAATCGACTTTTCATACGAGCAGTACTTC
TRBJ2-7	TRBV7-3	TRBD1	CASSLSTGVGYEQYF	TGTGCCAGCAGCTTAAGCACAGGGGTCGGTTACGAGCAGTACTTC